The 29 T cell receptor beta chains listed next were all sequenced from one sample in a study of blood T cell repertoires in COVID-19. Here immunoSEQ multiplex PCR was the method, and the copy in TCRdb shows in-frame clones only, minus some. The sample gives around 190,000 clones, roughly 83% of which show up once; about 1.5% is in the top ten. Sample: peripheral blood. These receptors all come from a human donor in a cohort sampled during active COVID-19.

This clone occurred a few times. The chain has TRBV6-5 and TRBJ2-3; 8 bases align to TRBD2. This CDR3 is 16 amino acids long. Looked up from germline, CDR1 is MNHEY and CDR2 is SVGAGI. After removal of 4 bases from V and 1 base from J, the junction contained 7 bases not matched to a gene. This chain's CDR3 is CASSSLAGSRTDTQYF. CDR3 in DNA: TGTGCCAGCAGTTCCCTAGCGGGTTCACGCACAGATACGCAGTATTTT.

This clone was recorded only once. V and J are TRBV28 and TRBJ2-7, with 8 nucleotides matching TRBD1. Germline CDR1 is MDHEN and CDR2 is SYDVKM. V shed 6 bases and J 7 bases; nucleotides not matched to a gene: 14. The CDR3 extends over 15 amino acids. The CDR3: CASRDARTGLGEQYF. CDR3 nucleotide sequence: TGTGCCAGCAGAGACGCCAGGACAGGGTTGGGTGAGCAGTACTTC.

CDR3 coding DNA: TGTGCCAGCAGCGTAGAGGCGACTAGACTTGAGGAGCAGTTCTTC. It codes for CASSVEATRLEEQFF. The V and J genes are TRBV9 and TRBJ2-1; TRBD2 might be the D (6 bases). Germline CDR1 is SGDLS and CDR2 is YYNGEE. The CDR3 spans 15 residues. Trimming removed 0 bases from V and 10 bases from J, with 17 bases in between.

This clone was seen once. V gene TRBV6-5 combines with J gene TRBJ2-1, with TRBD2 identical over 7 bases. CDR1 and CDR2 (germline): MNHEY, SVGAGI. The CDR3 covers 14 residues. V gave up 6 bases and J gave up 4 bases; unmatched junction bases: 6. The CDR3 protein is CASSPWGGYNEQFF. CDR3 in DNA: TGTGCCAGCAGCCCCTGGGGGGGGTACAATGAGCAGTTCTTC.

The chain employs TRBV3-1 (or the pseudogene TRBV3-2) and TRBJ1-2; 7 bases match TRBD1. CDR3 size: 13 residues. Germline values: CDR1 LGHDT, CDR2 YNNKEL (reference sequence). The V and J ends lost 4 bases and 5 bases, in that order; junction bases with no gene match: 4. The CDR3 protein is CASSPYRGYGYTF. CDR3 nucleotide sequence: TGTGCCAGCAGCCCATACAGGGGATATGGCTACACCTTC.

This clone was counted between two and nine times. The chain couples TRBV7-3 to TRBJ1-2; D is unclear. The CDR3 consists of 14 residues. Trimming cost V 5 bases and J 3 bases, with 13 bases left between them. Germline assignment: CDR1 SGHTA and CDR2 FQGTGA. This CDR3 is CASSPGGQDYGYTF. The CDR3 DNA follows: TGTGCCAGCAGCCCCGGCGGGCAGGACTATGGCTACACCTTC.

In this sample, this clone turned up once. This sequence joins TRBV19 and TRBJ1-6; 9 bases fit TRBD1. The CDR3 has 15 amino acids. V shed 7 bases, J shed 7 bases, and the junction held 8 bases outside the gene matches. Germline V gene sequence: CDR1 LNHDA, CDR2 SQIVND (reference sequence). The CDR3 is CASNKPGQGNSPLHF. The DNA for the CDR3 is TGTGCCAGTAATAAACCGGGACAGGGAAATTCACCCCTCCACTTT.

The chain carries TRBV12-3 or TRBV12-4 and TRBJ1-1; no clear D. V lost 6 bases and J lost 4, with 12 bases in between. The CDR3 extends over 13 amino acids. The CDR3 spells CASSQQRRTEAFF. Here the CDR3 DNA reads TGTGCCAGCAGCCAGCAGAGGCGCACTGAAGCTTTCTTT.

The chain combines TRBV7-9 with TRBJ1-2, with D perhaps matching TRBD1 (6 bases). CDR1 and CDR2 (germline): SEHNR, FQNEAQ (reference sequence). Between the trimmed V and J ends, which lost 2 bases and 5 bases, there was a span of 12 bases. CDR3 length: 14 residues. CDR3 nucleotide sequence: TGTGCCAGCAGCTTAAGGGACATATCATATGGCTACACCTTC. Protein: CASSLRDISYGYTF.

This chain links TRBV4-1 with TRBJ1-2; 7 bases match TRBD1. This CDR3 comprises 16 residues. Unmatched junction bases numbered 16, after V lost 4 bases and J lost 8 bases. Germline V gene sequence: CDR1 MGHRA, CDR2 YSYEKL. CDR3 in DNA: TGCGCCAGCAGCCCCGTTTTAAGGGGGCCCCCGGAAGGCTACACCTTC. Translation: CASSPVLRGPPEGYTF.

CDR3 in DNA: TGTGCCAGCAGCACCGACAGGCTTGAAGCTTTCTTT. Translating gives CASSTDRLEAFF. This chain connects TRBV5-4 to TRBJ1-1, with TRBD1 as a possible D gene (6 bases). The CDR3 contains 12 residues. The ends were cut back, 4 bases at V and 7 bases at J, with 11 bases in the middle. CDR1 and CDR2 (germline): SGHNT, YYREEE (reference sequence).

The chain recombines TRBV11-2 with TRBJ1-1, with D possibly being TRBD1 (6 bases). This CDR3 spans 12 amino acids. CDR1 SGHAT and CDR2 FQNNGV come from the germline V gene. V lost 1 base, J lost 12 bases, and 12 bases lay in between. CDR3 nucleotide sequence: TGTGCCAGCAGCTTAGGGGGGCCAGTACCTTTCTTT. Its protein is CASSLGGPVPFF.

The CDR3 protein is CASSSTLAGNEKLFF. DNA for the CDR3: TGTGCCAGCAGTTCCACCTTAGCCGGTAATGAAAAACTGTTTTTT. The chain recombines TRBV6-2 or TRBV6-3 with TRBJ1-4; D call uncertain. Germline CDR1 and CDR2: MNHEY and SVGEGT. Trimming pared 4 bases from V and 4 bases from J, leaving 13 bases between. This CDR3 has 15 residues.

The chain has TRBV7-9 and TRBJ2-7; D remains unclear. The CDR3 loop spans 13 amino acids. Trimming pared 5 bases from V and 1 base from J, leaving 9 bases between. Germline lookup yields CDR1 SEHNR and CDR2 FQNEAQ (reference sequence). The CDR3 nucleotides are TGTGCCAGCAGCCCGCAGGCGTCCTACGAGCAGTACTTC. Its translation is CASSPQASYEQYF.

V gene TRBV5-1 combines with J gene TRBJ1-1; 9 nucleotides line up with TRBD1. V shed 4 bases and J 4 bases; nucleotides not matched to a gene: 5. The germline V gene has CDR1 SGHRS and CDR2 YFSETQ. The CDR3 has 14 residues. The CDR3 spells CASSAYRGPTEAFF. CDR3 nucleotide sequence: TGCGCCAGCAGCGCTTACAGGGGGCCCACTGAAGCTTTCTTT.

For the CDR3, the DNA is TGTGCCAGCACCCTACGGGGGGGTGTAGGAGAGCAGTACTTC. Its translation is CASTLRGGVGEQYF. The chain has TRBV27 and TRBJ2-7, with 8 bases that match TRBD2. Trimming cost V 7 bases and J 7 bases; bases outside gene matches: 12. Per the germline V gene, CDR1 is MNHEY and CDR2 is SMNVEV (reference sequence). The CDR3 totals 14 residues.

The V gene is TRBV2, the J gene TRBJ2-5, with 9 bases matching TRBD2. Unmatched junction bases numbered 3, after V lost 3 bases and J lost 4 bases. Germline assignment: CDR1 SNHLY and CDR2 FYNNEI. The CDR3 contains 14 residues. This CDR3 is CASSDLTSGETQYF. The CDR3 nucleotides are TGTGCCAGCAGTGATTTGACTAGCGGAGAGACCCAGTACTTC.

V usage is TRBV7-3 and J usage is TRBJ1-1, with D perhaps TRBD1 (5 bases). There are 14 residues in the CDR3. The V end was cut by 4 bases, the J end by 1 base, with 10 bases between. Germline CDR1 and CDR2: SGHTA and FQGTGA. For the CDR3, the DNA is TGTGCCAGCAGCTCTACAGGTCAGAACACTGAAGCTTTCTTT. Translated: CASSSTGQNTEAFF.

The chain recombines TRBV6-5 with TRBJ2-1; D possibly corresponds to TRBD2 (6 bases). V lost 0 bases and J 15 bases, leaving 15 bases between the germline ends. The CDR3 spans 13 residues. CDR1 is MNHEY, CDR2 SVGAGI, per germline. In DNA form, the CDR3 reads TGTGCCAGCAGTTACTCGAGGGCGGACTATAGGTTCTTC. Its protein is CASSYSRADYRFF.

The chain couples TRBV19 to TRBJ1-1; D is unclear. Trimming took off 9 bases at V and 2 bases at J, with 13 bases between the two ends. The CDR3 has 13 amino acids. In germline, CDR1 is LNHDA, CDR2 SQIVND (reference sequence). The CDR3 is CASSDSGNTEAFF. As DNA, the CDR3 is TGTGCCAGCTCAGATAGCGGAAACACTGAAGCTTTCTTT.

J is TRBJ2-2 and V is TRBV28, with D possibly TRBD2 on 5 matching bases. The CDR3 length is 12 residues. With 8 bases removed from V and 2 bases from J, the gap between germline ends came to 6 bases. Per germline, CDR1 MDHEN and CDR2 SYDVKM. The CDR3 DNA sequence: TGTGCCAGCGAGGGTAACACCGGGGAGCTGTTTTTT. Encoded protein: CASEGNTGELFF.

This sequence joins TRBV7-2 and TRBJ1-5; D may be TRBD1 (6 bases). This CDR3 is 14 amino acids long. Germline V gene data show CDR1 as SGHTA and CDR2 as FQGNSA. Trimming removed 1 base from V and 9 bases from J, with 13 bases in between. The DNA of the CDR3 is TGTGCCAGCAGCTTAGTTGGGGGCAAGAGGCCCCAGCATTTT. It codes for CASSLVGGKRPQHF.

J is TRBJ2-7 and V is TRBV19, with 12 bases identical to TRBD2. The CDR3 consists of 15 residues. CDR1 is LNHDA, CDR2 SQIVND, per germline (reference sequence). V was clipped by 5 bases and J by 4 bases; unmatched bases: 6. This chain's CDR3 is CASSQLAGGTYEQYF. CDR3 in DNA: TGTGCCAGTAGTCAACTAGCGGGGGGAACGTACGAGCAGTACTTC.

The chain is built from TRBV10-3 and TRBJ2-7; D is possibly TRBD1 (5 bases). Germline V gene lookup returns CDR1 ENHRY and CDR2 SYGVKD. The V end lost 3 bases, the J end lost 5 bases, and 14 bases lay between the germline ends. There are 14 residues in the CDR3. The CDR3, as DNA: TGTGCCATCAGTGAAAGGGAACAGGCCGACGAGCAGTACTTC. This translates into CAISEREQADEQYF.

The J gene is TRBJ2-2, the V gene TRBV11-2, with 9 nucleotides matching TRBD1. CDR1 and CDR2 (germline): SGHAT, FQNNGV. V gave up 5 bases and J gave up 5 bases; unmatched junction bases: 6. CDR3 size: 15 residues. CDR3 loop: CASSLRDRATGELFF. CDR3 bases: TGTGCCAGCAGCCTCCGGGACAGGGCGACCGGGGAGCTGTTTTTT.

This sequence joins TRBV6-2 or TRBV6-3 and TRBJ2-7, with a tentative D call TRBD1 (6 bases). The V gene lost 5 bases and the J gene lost 0 bases, with 11 bases spanning the gap. CDR3 length: 14 amino acids. Germline CDR1 MNHEY, CDR2 SVGEGT. The CDR3 DNA sequence: TGTGCCAGCAGTCCCGACAGGTTCTCCTACGAGCAGTACTTC. This sequence encodes CASSPDRFSYEQYF.

The V and J genes are TRBV3-1 (or the pseudogene TRBV3-2) and TRBJ2-7; tentative D call: TRBD1 (5 bases). Germline CDR1 reads LGHDT; CDR2 reads YNNKEL (reference sequence). The CDR3 sequence is 13 residues long. V lost 5 bases to trimming and J lost 1 base, with 9 bases between them. This CDR3 is CASSKRQSYEQYF. CDR3 in DNA: TGTGCCAGCAGCAAACGACAGTCCTACGAGCAGTACTTC.

This chain uses TRBV6-5 with TRBJ2-1; 10 bases agree with TRBD1. This CDR3 is 15 amino acids long. Germline V gene lookup returns CDR1 MNHEY and CDR2 SVGAGI. V lost 2 bases, J lost 7 bases, and 5 bases stayed unmatched. The DNA for the CDR3 is TGTGCCAGCAGTTACAGGGGACAGGGGATGAATGAGCAGTTCTTC. Translated: CASSYRGQGMNEQFF.

J is TRBJ2-7 and V is TRBV10-2, with 9 bases lining up with TRBD2. Germline-derived CDR1 and CDR2 are WSHSY and SAAADI. The CDR3 length is 16 residues. V dropped 2 bases and J dropped 2; count of bases not matched to a gene: 7. The CDR3 DNA is TGCGCCAGCAGTGAGCCCCTAGCGGGAATGGCCTACGAGCAGTACTTC. Translation: CASSEPLAGMAYEQYF.